Detailed here is one TCR beta chain. This clone's antigen is unknown. Base-call qualities are not available, and no considerably larger clone is one nucleotide away. Library construction relied on the immunoSEQ multiplex PCR assay. For the multiplex PCR, a mixture combining 60 forward primers for TCR Vbeta segments and 13 reverse primers for TCR Jbeta segments was used. The CDR3 region of rearranged TCR beta genes was amplified from genomic DNA by a multiplex PCR assay. The Illumina HiSeq System was used to sequence the amplified TCR beta libraries as 87-base-pair reads. The original methods were these. A later analysis counted around 72 million unique TCR beta chains across the 700 or so repertoires, and around 12 million of these chains were shared by at least two donors. A nearest-neighbor algorithm error-corrected the raw reads and collapsed the reads into unique sequences, merging closely related sequences to remove PCR and sequencing errors. CDR3 sequences were aligned to IMGT reference sequences to assign V, D and J gene segments. For a sequence to be retained, at least a six-nucleotide match to both a V gene segment and a J gene segment was required. A rearrangement counted as productive if the CDR3 had no stop codons and remained in frame with V and J, and every other rearrangement counted as non-productive. Following IMGT convention, CDR3 was defined as the stretch from the second conserved V-encoded cysteine to the conserved J-encoded phenylalanine. The earlier analysis of about 640 of the donors excluded any sequence lacking an unambiguous match to a single V gene segment. In an earlier analysis of 587 of the donors, V segments were called functional above 56.7% productive rearrangements and were called segregating when the between-donor standard deviation exceeded 5%. A statistical classification framework was built to diagnose cytomegalovirus status from the catalog of TCR beta chain sequences. In a later analysis, TCR nucleotide sequences were compared against IMGT/GENE-DB human TR gene sequences so that V and J genes could be assigned. A later analysis assigned CDR3 sequences and most-parsimonious VDJ recombination scenarios with the TCRdist pipeline. In a later analysis, each TCR beta chain was defined by its CDR3 amino acid sequence together with its V-gene family, and reads without a unique V-gene family were excluded. In a later analysis, 500 to 700 highly shared, low-generation-probability nucleotide sequences were removed to address suspected cross-contamination and a sequencing artifact. In a later analysis, a clonal expansion index was calculated for each public chain from normalized within-repertoire ranks of inferred template counts. A later analysis computed generation probabilities with a VDJ recombination model fitted to out-of-frame rearrangements, and checked the results against IGoR. Hypergeometric tests were used in a later analysis to score TCR-TCR, TCR-HLA and TCR-CMV co-occurrence, with a repertoire-size bias correction applied to the TCR pairs. A later analysis estimated false discovery rates by permuting HLA or CMV assignments 20 times. A later analysis grouped co-occurring TCRs with DBSCAN, adding TCRdist sequence similarity when clustering within HLA-allele-positive subsets. For co-occurrence clustering, repertoires with fewer than 30,000 or more than 120,000 public chains were excluded, along with several repertoires with anomalous nucleotide sharing. The table was pulled from immuneACCESS by TCRdb, which kept in-frame rearrangements only. Such tables lose some clones; where checked, under half of the loss comes from unresolved V genes, and the rest has no known cause. Clonal size and the V and J genes are those of that table, whereas D and trimming came from the DNA. The sample yields 90,000 to 150,000 clones; around 63% were counted once. More than 8.5% of the sample is taken by the ten largest.

This record belongs to a study of cytomegalovirus exposure and HLA in healthy donors (dated by TCRdb to about 2017). Background on the whole study: In an earlier analysis of several hundred of the donors, 276 Gb of sequence data and just under 120 million unique TCR beta sequences from 150 million to 200 million T cells were reported. An early release covering about 600 HLA-typed donors comprised approximately 300 gigabases of sequencing data and around 85 million unique TCR sequences. The genetic ancestry cluster associated with self-reported Caucasian donors included roughly four fifths of the approximately 400 genotyped donors. The study aimed to test whether signatures of past pathogen exposure could be identified by cataloging public T cell receptors. The T cell repertoires of 666 subjects were profiled by immunosequencing and related to cytomegalovirus serostatus. Besides the first cohort of approximately 710 subjects, a separate validation cohort made up of 120 different subjects was used. To predict cytomegalovirus infection status, the study brought together high-throughput TCR immunosequencing, statistical association of individual TCRs with disease status, and machine learning. In a later analysis, previously published TCR beta repertoires from some 640 donors were re-analyzed and high-resolution HLA genotyping was added so that TCR occurrence patterns could be studied. Rather than using new phenotypic data, the later analysis identified candidate immune exposures from TCR beta sequences and from how often those sequences occurred across donors. An earlier analysis of several hundred of the donors used high-throughput TCR beta sequencing to judge whether each TCR beta V gene segment behaved as functional or pseudogenic. Donor age, sex, ethnicity and CMV serostatus were compiled together with the repertoire data. In a later genetic analysis, genome-wide SNP genotypes for about three fifths of the roughly 670 donors were used, and that subset was treated as a discovery cohort. Every repertoire in the discovery cohort had been generated on one and the same sequencing platform. HLA typing included class I and class II loci at four-digit resolution. Typing coverage varied by locus: roughly 629-630 donors for A, B, C, DRB1 and DQB1; 522 for DQA1; over 600 for DPA1; approximately 450 for DPB1. A handful of DR-DQ haplotypes were handled as single units for association and clustering because linkage in the cohort was strong. On average, about 200,000 unique TCR beta nucleotide sequences were sequenced per donor among a few hundred genotyped donors of the cohort, with 15% to 20% of those sequences being non-productive. General conclusions and limits of the study: According to a later analysis, most CMV-associated TCR beta chains appeared to be HLA-restricted, and the HLA associations seemed to be driven largely by CMV exposure. A later analysis found that HLA-associated TCR beta chains were more clonally expanded and had lower generation probabilities than equally common non-associated chains. In this cohort, only TCR beta chains were sequenced, and detectable features were limited by the absence of alpha or paired-chain data. The authors suggested that the approach could potentially be extended to other disease states and immunological phenotypes. An earlier analysis of around 540 of the donors showed that most TCR beta V segments appeared in productive rearrangements either about 90% or about 30% of the time, which broadly matched IMGT annotations. A cluster of highly shared sequence variants was judged likely to be a technical artifact of the sequencing pipeline. The presence/absence analyses assumed that sequencing depth was roughly uniform across donors, and that assumption may not be true. Several of the top co-occurrence clusters appeared to be linked to parvovirus B19, influenza, CMV and Epstein-Barr virus, according to a later analysis. A later analysis found that TCR association rates varied across HLA loci, with DRB1 alleles showing the most associated TCRs and HLA-C alleles the fewest. A later genetic analysis associated a missense DCLRE1C variant with V-gene and J-gene trimming of TCR beta chains, and an independent cohort replicated the association. Because counts were too low, some 17 rarely observed V segments, including chromosome 9 orphons, were left out of the earlier analysis of approximately 580 of the donors. Linkage disequilibrium might explain the correlated functional status among segregating V segments, but an unknown experimental factor could not be excluded. Most TCR sequences were seen in very few donors, while some public TCRs were found in many individuals. In the study, 150 to 200 TCR beta chains were listed as associated with cytomegalovirus. Compared with the roughly 700-donor mean, donors in an Asian-associated ancestry cluster had fewer N-insertions in productive TCRs, according to a later genetic analysis. In both the original and validation cohorts, the classifier was reported to diagnose cytomegalovirus status with high specificity and sensitivity. At a false discovery rate of 0.05, a later analysis linked under 20,000 TCR beta sequences to specific HLA alleles. Because HLA typing was missing for some donors at each locus, association tests included only the typed subset. Assigning TCR associations to individual alleles was difficult when HLA alleles, especially DR and DQ, strongly co-occurred. Because the 87-base-pair reads could not distinguish some IMGT-functional V segments, including TRBV6-2 and TRBV6-3, those segments were excluded. In vitro tests confirmed that three of the cytomegalovirus-associated TCR beta chains recognize cytomegalovirus antigens. The only immune exposure information available for the cohort was CMV serostatus. A further reported finding was that TCR beta sequences accurately predicted the HLA-A and HLA-B alleles for most subjects in the first cohort.

V drops 2 bases and J drops 6 bases, leaving 9 bases in between. The CDR3 goes from the cysteine to the phenylalanine over 12 residues. Only the CDR3 region is kept as DNA, spanning 36 bases read in frame from base 1. For CDR1 and CDR2, the germline V gene (reference sequence) lists SGHNT and YYREEE. The cohort comprised fewer than 750 healthy bone marrow donors. Cohort members were all nominally healthy when sampled, although unrecorded immune exposures were likely present. The donor was CMV seropositive and belonged to the group of 250 to 350 seropositive cohort members. Every donor gave a peripheral blood sample, and the peripheral blood mononuclear cells from that sample were used for TCR beta sequencing. The Qiagen DNeasy Blood Extraction Kit was used to extract genomic DNA from the blood cell samples.

The chain couples TRBV5-4 to TRBJ2-7; the D region possibly corresponds to TRBD2 (6 bases align). The clonotype originates from a man aged 40-49 years in good health and CMV-seropositive. Material: PBMCs. The CDR3 region: CASSFGGFEQYF. The DNA sequence is given as TGTGCCAGCAGCTTCGGAGGGTTCGAGCAGTACTTC.